This TCR beta chain stems from a study of T cells in Graves' hyperthyroidism and ophthalmopathy. The CDR3 has 13 amino acids. Germline V gene sequence: CDR1 MGHRA, CDR2 YSYEKL. V was cut by 4 bases and J by 6 bases, with 13 bases left in between. RNA transcripts yielded amplified TCR beta CDR3 regions. The study used the HTBI primer set for a first-round RT-PCR of the TCR CDR3. MiXCR, run by TCRdb on the multiplex PCR reads, gives a single entry per CDR3 protein. The table records fewer than 450,000 distinct CDR3 sequences, about 18% of them present only once. These patients, aged 18 to 65, had recently diagnosed hyperthyroidism lasting under 2 months. Orbital computed tomography, thyroid ultrasound, serum thyroxine and TRAb, and clinical symptoms together informed the diagnoses. PBMCs were obtained from about 10 ml fresh peripheral blood. This clonotype showed up just a few times.

The V and J genes are TRBV4-1 and TRBJ2-7, with D perhaps TRBD1 or TRBD2 (5 bases each). This sequence was found in a woman aged 25-40 years with Graves' hyperthyroidism that later progressed to Graves' ophthalmopathy. The source material was blood. Here the CDR3 reads CASSLAGGGEQYF. In DNA, the CDR3 is TGCGCCAGCAGCCTCGCGGGTGGGGGCGAGCAGTACTTC.